Listed below are T cell receptor beta chains from one sample, sequenced in a study of blood T cells in healthy people across ages. TCRdb re-analysed the 5' RACE reads in MiXCR, keeping a single row per CDR3 protein. This sample has over 1,500,000 distinct CDR3 sequences; approximately 50% occur once, and the top ten carry 2% to 2.5%. Specimen: blood. These receptors all stem from a woman in her forties in good health. Both conserved end residues are part of each CDR3. D genes are given only for firm matches. Only some rows state a clone size, as once, few, many or a class for expanded clones.

size: -
D: TRBD1
J: TRBJ2-7
V: TRBV7-2
CDR3: CASSSALTGEQYF
DNA: TGTGCCAGCAGCTCCGCTTTGACAGGGGAGCAGTACTTC

size: -
D: -
J: TRBJ2-7
V: TRBV4-3
CDR3: CASSQDMNSYEQYF
DNA: TGCGCCAGCAGCCAGGACATGAACTCCTACGAGCAGTACTTC

size: -
D: TRBD1
J: TRBJ2-7
V: TRBV6-2/TRBV6-3
CDR3: CASSDGPKTGGEWYEQYF
DNA: TGTGCCAGCAGTGATGGCCCCAAAACAGGGGGCGAGTGGTACGAGCAGTACTTC

size: many
D: -
J: TRBJ2-1
V: TRBV20-1
CDR3: CSARSPGEQFF
DNA: TGCAGTGCTAGATCACCGGGTGAGCAGTTCTTC

size: few
D: -
J: TRBJ2-5
V: TRBV4-1
CDR3: CASSQDTGIFETQYF
DNA: TGCGCCAGCAGCCAAGATACGGGGATTTTCGAGACCCAGTACTTC

size: -
D: TRBD2
J: TRBJ2-3
V: TRBV2
CDR3: CASRGTSGGVDTQYF
DNA: TGTGCCAGCAGGGGGACTAGCGGGGGTGTAGATACGCAGTATTTT

size: -
D: TRBD1
J: TRBJ2-3
V: TRBV9
CDR3: CASSDEGQFTDTQYF
DNA: TGTGCCAGCAGCGACGAGGGACAGTTCACAGATACGCAGTATTTT

size: few
D: -
J: TRBJ2-4
V: TRBV20-1
CDR3: CSARAGVHIQYF
DNA: TGCAGTGCTAGGGCGGGCGTGCACATTCAGTACTTC

size: -
D: -
J: TRBJ1-2
V: TRBV4-1
CDR3: CASSQDWISGDVEGYTF
DNA: TGCGCCAGCAGCCAAGATTGGATCAGCGGGGATGTTGAAGGCTACACCTTC

size: few
D: -
J: TRBJ1-2
V: TRBV12-3/TRBV12-4
CDR3: CASSFRQEGGGYTF
DNA: TGTGCCAGCAGTTTTAGGCAGGAAGGAGGTGGCTACACCTTC

size: -
D: -
J: TRBJ2-5
V: TRBV7-2
CDR3: CASSLNGLPVSGGQETQYF
DNA: TGTGCCAGCAGCTTAAATGGGCTCCCAGTTAGCGGCGGCCAAGAGACCCAGTACTTC

size: -
D: -
J: TRBJ2-5
V: TRBV7-2
CDR3: CASSLDVRRETQYF
DNA: TGTGCCAGCAGCTTAGATGTTCGGCGAGAGACCCAGTACTTC

size: -
D: TRBD1
J: TRBJ1-6
V: TRBV3-1
CDR3: CASSGDRGESRPLHF
DNA: TGTGCCAGCAGCGGGGACAGGGGCGAATCGAGACCCCTCCACTTT

size: -
D: TRBD1
J: TRBJ1-2
V: TRBV10-3
CDR3: CAISETGGADGYTF
DNA: TGTGCCATCAGTGAAACAGGGGGAGCGGATGGCTACACCTTC

size: -
D: -
J: TRBJ2-5
V: TRBV6-5
CDR3: CASKRGGGGEQYF
DNA: TGTGCCAGCAAGAGGGGAGGCGGCGGGGAGCAGTACTTC

size: few
D: TRBD1
J: TRBJ2-5
V: TRBV12-3/TRBV12-4
CDR3: CASSLNRGTETQYF
DNA: TGTGCCAGCAGTTTAAACAGGGGGACCGAGACCCAGTACTTC

size: -
D: TRBD1
J: TRBJ2-5
V: TRBV7-6
CDR3: CASSLATRTGAETQYF
DNA: TGTGCCAGCAGCTTGGCTACTCGGACAGGGGCGGAGACCCAGTACTTC

size: -
D: -
J: TRBJ2-1
V: TRBV5-1
CDR3: CASNPTPGGYEQFF
DNA: TGCGCCAGCAACCCGACCCCAGGAGGCTATGAGCAGTTCTTC

size: few
D: TRBD2
J: TRBJ2-1
V: TRBV6-2/TRBV6-3
CDR3: CASSPVLTPSGGMYNEQFF
DNA: TGTGCCAGCAGTCCCGTCCTCACCCCTAGCGGGGGAATGTACAATGAGCAGTTCTTC

size: -
D: -
J: TRBJ2-7
V: TRBV7-2
CDR3: CASSPQGSGVSYEQYF
DNA: TGTGCCAGCAGCCCGCAGGGATCGGGGGTCTCCTACGAGCAGTACTTC

size: -
D: TRBD1
J: TRBJ1-5
V: TRBV29-1
CDR3: CSVEGDSQPQHF
DNA: TGCAGCGTTGAGGGGGACAGTCAGCCCCAGCATTTT

size: -
D: TRBD2
J: TRBJ2-1
V: TRBV3-1
CDR3: CASSQDVAGTSYNEQFF
DNA: TGTGCCAGCAGCCAAGATGTAGCGGGGACCTCCTACAATGAGCAGTTCTTC

size: -
D: TRBD2
J: TRBJ2-6
V: TRBV6-5
CDR3: CASTLAGGLPGANVLTF
DNA: TGTGCCAGCACTTTAGCGGGGGGGCTGCCTGGGGCCAACGTCCTGACTTTC

size: -
D: TRBD2
J: TRBJ2-3
V: TRBV6-6
CDR3: CASSPSGTASTDTQYF
DNA: TGTGCCAGCAGTCCTAGCGGGACGGCTAGCACAGATACGCAGTATTTT

size: -
D: -
J: TRBJ2-3
V: TRBV12-5
CDR3: CASGLEDTQYF
DNA: TGTGCTAGTGGTTTAGAGGACACGCAGTATTTT

size: few
D: -
J: TRBJ2-4
V: TRBV2
CDR3: CASSEGQVRTRRNIQYF
DNA: TGTGCCAGCAGTGAGGGTCAAGTGCGAACCCGGAGAAACATTCAGTACTTC